This TCR beta chain originates from a study of vaccination and CD4 T cells after COVID-19. As for treatment: approximately nine-day PBMC culture with coronavirus spike peptide pools or control peptides (ViraFEST assay). The Oncomine TCR Beta short-read assay generated sequence data from the DNA of cultured CD4+ T cells. CD4+ T cells were cultured, and genomic DNA was extracted from them. Using its own MiXCR run on the PCR reads, TCRdb lists one record per CDR3 protein. This sample has roughly 9,300 distinct CDR3 sequences, with 20% to 25% found just once. This clonotype is categorized as medium-sized. The antigen remains undetermined. The V end was cut by 0 bases, the J end by 3 bases, with 11 bases between. CDR1 and CDR2 from the germline V gene are MNHEY and SVGAGI. The CDR3 has 15 amino acids.

The chain is built from TRBV6-5 and TRBJ1-1; D remains ambiguous. This sequence was found in a human donor who received a COVID-19 vaccine. The specimen was CD4+ T cells from blood, cultured in vitro, collected before SARS-CoV-2 vaccination. The CDR3 here is CASSYSGYGDTEAFF. CDR3 sequence (DNA): TGTGCCAGCAGTTACTCAGGGTACGGCGACACTGAAGCTTTCTTT.